This TCR beta chain was documented in a study of cytomegalovirus exposure and HLA in healthy donors. PCR employed 60 Vbeta and 13 Jbeta primers. Data came from immunoSEQ multiplex PCR; TCRdb stores just in-frame clones and leaves some out. The table includes approximately 140,000 clones, about 85% detected once. A remark on this clone: Its antigen is unidentified.

Whole-study findings and limits: In presence/absence analyses, roughly uniform sequencing depth across donors was assumed. HLA restriction was apparent for most CMV-associated TCR beta chains in a later analysis. Prior analysis indicated that the majority of TCR beta V segments exhibited productivity approximately 87% or approximately 30% of the time.

Sequenced sample: PBMCs. The TCR originated in a boy aged 5-17 years in good health and CMV-seronegative.

CDR3 DNA sequence: TGTGCCAGCAGCTTGGTGGGACAGGGTGAGCAGTTCTTC. It translates to CASSLVGQGEQFF. The chain combines TRBV5-4 with TRBJ2-1; 9 bases map to TRBD1. Germline CDR1 reads SGHNT; CDR2 reads YYREEE (reference sequence). The CDR3 spans 13 residues. With V trimmed by 0 bases and J by 9 bases, 1 base remained unmatched.